This T cell receptor beta chain emerged from a study of shared clonotypes between healthy human individuals. Regarding the study as a whole: The study drew on few donors, limiting represented genetic and exposure-history diversity.

To note about this clone: Antigen unknown.

Sequenced by immunoSEQ multiplex PCR; TCRdb stores in-frame clones only, minus some. Here the sample spans some 980,000 clones, less than 85% being singletons. The germline gives CDR1 MNHNS, CDR2 SASEGT. Trimming took off 5 bases at V and 0 bases at J, with 10 bases between the two ends. The CDR3 has 14 residues. This rearrangement joins TRBV6-1 to TRBJ1-2, with D uncertain. Sequencing was done on a sample of memory CD4+ T cells sorted from blood. Indicated subset: CD45RA-negative fraction. The TCR was taken from a man younger than 35 in good health. The CDR3 DNA follows: TGTGCCAGCAGTCGGACGGCCGCTAACTATGGCTACACCTTC. It codes for CASSRTAANYGYTF.